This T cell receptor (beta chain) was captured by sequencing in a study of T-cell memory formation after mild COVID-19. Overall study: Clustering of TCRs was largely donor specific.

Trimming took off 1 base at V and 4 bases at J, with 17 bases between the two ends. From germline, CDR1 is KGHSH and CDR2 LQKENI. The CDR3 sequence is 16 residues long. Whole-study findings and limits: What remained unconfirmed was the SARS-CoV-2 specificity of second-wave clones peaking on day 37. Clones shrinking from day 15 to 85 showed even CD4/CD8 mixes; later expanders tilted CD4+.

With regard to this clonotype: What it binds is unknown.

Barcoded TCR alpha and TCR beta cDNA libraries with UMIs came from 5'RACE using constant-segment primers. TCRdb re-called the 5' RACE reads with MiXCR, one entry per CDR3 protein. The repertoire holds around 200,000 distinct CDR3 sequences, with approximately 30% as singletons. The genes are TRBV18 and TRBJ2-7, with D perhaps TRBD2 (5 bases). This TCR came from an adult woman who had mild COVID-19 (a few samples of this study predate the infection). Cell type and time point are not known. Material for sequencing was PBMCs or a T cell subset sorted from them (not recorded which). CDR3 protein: CASSPRRNRAEYEQYF. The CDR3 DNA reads TGTGCCAGCTCACCACGACGGAACAGAGCGGAGTACGAGCAGTACTTC.